This T cell receptor (beta chain) was sequenced for a study of spatial heterogeneity in lung cancer. Points from the study as a whole: Intratumoral expanded alpha and beta TCR counts were found to track tumor mutation counts.

TCRdb itself ran the 5' RACE reads through MiXCR, one entry per CDR3 protein. The table shows 2,500 to 3,500 distinct CDR3 sequences, with roughly 3.3% occurring only once. This clonotype was observed a few times. The antigen is undetermined. Time point of the sample: sample taken at primary tumor resection. After removal of 4 bases from V and 7 bases from J, the junction contained 3 bases not matched to a gene. This CDR3 spans 13 amino acids. CDR1 is MNHEY and CDR2 is SVGEGT in the germline V gene. This material consisted of lung tumor tissue, taken at surgery. The clonotype originates from a male donor with early-stage non-small cell lung cancer. The genes are TRBV6-2 or TRBV6-3 and TRBJ2-3; 9 bases agree with TRBD2. The CDR3 DNA reads TGTGCCAGCAGTTCCGGACTAGCGAATACGCAGTATTTT. Translated: CASSSGLANTQYF.